This paragraph covers one T cell receptor beta chain sequence. Genomic DNA constituted the template upon which TCR beta VDJ and CDR3 profiling was performed. TCRdb passed the reads through MiXCR, listing each CDR3 protein once. The sample lists some 170,000 distinct CDR3 sequences, more than 60% occurring once. These data originate in a study of CD8+CD57+ T cells in acquired aplastic anemia. All sequencing subjects had displayed CD8+CD57+ cell expansion on flow cytometry. V dropped 8 bases and J dropped 7; count of bases not matched to a gene: 13. This CDR3 comprises 14 residues. V gene TRBV12-3 or TRBV12-4 combines with J gene TRBJ2-7, with 8 bases identical to TRBD1. Sequencing input: sorted CD4+, CD8+, or CD8+CD57+ T cells (not recorded which) from PBMCs. The sequence came from a human donor with aplastic anemia. CDR3 amino acids: CASCHDRGYNEQYF. CDR3 DNA: TGTGCCAGCTGCCACGACAGGGGATACAATGAGCAGTACTTC.